The source of this T cell receptor beta chain is a study of tumor-infiltrating lymphocytes in primary liver carcinoma. Overall study: Spanning 30 to 69 years of age, the patients were men and women. Lesions, classed as T1-T3 N0M0, spanned about 4 to 10 cm across. The study, taken as a whole, reports: Among top clones, only about 8-25% appeared in all five tumor regions.

Details on this clonotype: As yet, its antigen is unknown. The junction shows a germline mismatch at one end, possibly a read error.

From roughly 20-30 mg of unsorted bulk tissue, DNA and RNA were co-extracted together. More than 75% viable tumor cells made up every tumor sample. The input was approximately 500 ng total RNA; TCR beta cDNA was made from it with a constant-region primer. The TCR beta library was amplified through three nested multiplex PCR rounds in a modified ARM-PCR procedure. Rounds one and two of PCR, each of about 10 cycles, were primed with TRBV1-TRBV30 forward primers and a C-beta reverse primer. TCRdb recomputed calls from the multiplex PCR reads with MiXCR, one row per CDR3 protein. The repertoire holds about 130,000 distinct CDR3 sequences, with around 64% as singletons. The CDR3 length is 12 residues. CDR1 is SGHAT, CDR2 FQNNGV, per germline.

The specimen was liver tumor tissue from sampling region 3. Noted subset: tumor region T3, left-lateral pole. This rearrangement joins TRBV11-2 to TRBJ2-7; D gene unclear. This clonotype was obtained from a woman in her sixties or seventies with primary liver carcinoma and hepatitis B virus infection. The DNA for the CDR3 is TGTGCCAGCGGCTTTGGGGTCCATGAGCAGTATTTC. Translating gives CASGFGVHEQYF.